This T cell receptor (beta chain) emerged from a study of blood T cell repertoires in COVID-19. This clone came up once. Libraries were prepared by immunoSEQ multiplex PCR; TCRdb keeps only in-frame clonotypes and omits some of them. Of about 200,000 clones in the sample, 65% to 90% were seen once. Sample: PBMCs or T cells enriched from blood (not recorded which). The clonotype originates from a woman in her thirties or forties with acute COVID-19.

The DNA of the CDR3 is TGTGCCAGCAGCATCTCAGGGGCAGCTAATGAAAAACTGTTTTTT. Translated, it gives CASSISGAANEKLFF. This chain links TRBV7-8 with TRBJ1-4; D might be TRBD1 (6 bases). V lost 5 bases, J lost 3 bases, and 13 bases lay in between. The CDR3 spans 15 residues. Germline lookup yields CDR1 SGHVS and CDR2 FQNEAQ.